This T cell receptor beta chain is from a study of shared clonotypes between healthy human individuals. The CDR3 covers 12 residues. V was cut by 4 bases and J by 9 bases, with 13 bases left in between. Per the germline V gene, CDR1 is SQVTM and CDR2 is ANQGSEA. Sequencing was performed with immunoSEQ multiplex PCR; in TCRdb, only in-frame clones are kept and a portion is missing. The table has some 1 million clones, around 76% seen once. Sequenced material: memory CD4+ T cells sorted from blood. The subset here: CD45RA-negative fraction. The chain joins TRBV29-1 to TRBJ2-1; TRBD1 might be the D (6 bases). This receptor was obtained from a man aged 18-30 years in good health. CDR3 sequence (DNA): TGCAGCGTTGGGCGTACAGGGTCTGAGCAGTTCTTC. As protein: CSVGRTGSEQFF.